This T cell receptor (beta chain) was identified during a study of immune cell composition in non-small cell lung cancer. The CDR3 runs to 16 residues. The V end was cut by 5 bases, the J end by 0 bases, with 16 bases between. In germline, CDR1 is SGHAT, CDR2 FQNNGV. Remarks on this clone: What it binds is not known.

Normal lung was taken at the farthest possible site, at least 3 cm from tumour. Method: immunoSEQ multiplex PCR; TCRdb's copy keeps in-frame clones and lacks some. The data contain about 4,800 clones, 71% of them seen just once; the ten biggest clones take up around 8.5%. Findings of the study overall: Squamous carcinomas (75%) more often had tumour-associated clones >0.5% than adenocarcinomas (roughly 33%). Adenocarcinomas with higher top tumour-associated clone frequency had more reactive TILs.

The receptor comes from a human donor with non-small cell lung cancer. Sample: non-adjacent lung tissue. V gene TRBV11-2 combines with J gene TRBJ1-1, with D tentatively TRBD1 (5 bases). CDR3 in DNA: TGTGCCAGCAGCCCGACGGGAGGGGCGATGAACACTGAAGCTTTCTTT. Amino acid sequence: CASSPTGGAMNTEAFF.